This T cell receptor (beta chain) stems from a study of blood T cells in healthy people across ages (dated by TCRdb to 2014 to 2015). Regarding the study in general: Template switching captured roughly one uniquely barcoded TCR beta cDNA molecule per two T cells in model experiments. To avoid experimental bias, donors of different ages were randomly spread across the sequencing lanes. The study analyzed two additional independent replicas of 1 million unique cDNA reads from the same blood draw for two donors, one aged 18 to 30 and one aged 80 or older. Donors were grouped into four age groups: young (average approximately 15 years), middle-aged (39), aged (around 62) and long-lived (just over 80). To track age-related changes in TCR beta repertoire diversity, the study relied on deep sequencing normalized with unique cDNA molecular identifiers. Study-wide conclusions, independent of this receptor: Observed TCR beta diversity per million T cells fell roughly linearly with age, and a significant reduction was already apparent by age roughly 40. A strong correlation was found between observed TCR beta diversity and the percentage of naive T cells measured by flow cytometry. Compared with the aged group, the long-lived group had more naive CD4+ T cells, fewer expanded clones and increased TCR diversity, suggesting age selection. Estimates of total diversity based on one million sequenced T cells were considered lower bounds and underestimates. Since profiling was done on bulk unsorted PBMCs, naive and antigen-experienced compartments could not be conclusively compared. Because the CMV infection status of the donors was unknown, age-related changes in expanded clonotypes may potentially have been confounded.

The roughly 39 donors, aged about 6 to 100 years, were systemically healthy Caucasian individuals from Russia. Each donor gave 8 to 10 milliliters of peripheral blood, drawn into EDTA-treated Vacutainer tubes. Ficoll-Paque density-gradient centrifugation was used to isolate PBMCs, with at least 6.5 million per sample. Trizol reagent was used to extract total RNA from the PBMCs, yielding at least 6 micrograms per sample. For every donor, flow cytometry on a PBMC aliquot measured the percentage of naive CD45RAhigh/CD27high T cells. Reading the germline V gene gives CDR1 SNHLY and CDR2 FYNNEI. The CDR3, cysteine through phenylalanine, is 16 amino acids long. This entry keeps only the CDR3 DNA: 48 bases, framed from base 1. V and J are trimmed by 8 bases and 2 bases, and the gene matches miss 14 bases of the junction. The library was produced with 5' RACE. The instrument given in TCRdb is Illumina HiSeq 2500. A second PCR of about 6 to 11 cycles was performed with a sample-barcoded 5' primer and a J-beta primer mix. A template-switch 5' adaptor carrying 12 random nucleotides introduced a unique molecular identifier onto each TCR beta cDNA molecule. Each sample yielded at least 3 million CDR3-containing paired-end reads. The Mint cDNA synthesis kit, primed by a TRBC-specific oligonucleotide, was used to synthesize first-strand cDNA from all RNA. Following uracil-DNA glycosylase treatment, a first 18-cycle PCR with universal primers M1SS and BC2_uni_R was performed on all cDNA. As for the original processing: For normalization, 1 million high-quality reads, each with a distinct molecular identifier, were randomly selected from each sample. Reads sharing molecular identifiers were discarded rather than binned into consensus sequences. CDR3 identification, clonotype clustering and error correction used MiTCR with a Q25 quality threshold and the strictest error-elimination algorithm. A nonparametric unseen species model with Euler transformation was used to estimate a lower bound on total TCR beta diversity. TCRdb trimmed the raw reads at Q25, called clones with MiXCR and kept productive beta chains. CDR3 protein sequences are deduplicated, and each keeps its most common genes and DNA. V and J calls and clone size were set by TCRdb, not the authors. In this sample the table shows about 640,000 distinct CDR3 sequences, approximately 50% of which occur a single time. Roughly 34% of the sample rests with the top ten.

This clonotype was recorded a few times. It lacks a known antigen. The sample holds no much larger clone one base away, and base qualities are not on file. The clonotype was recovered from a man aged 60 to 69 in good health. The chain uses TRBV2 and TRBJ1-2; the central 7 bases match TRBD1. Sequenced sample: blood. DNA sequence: TGTGCCAGCGGGGACGTAACCGGGACAGCAAACTATGGCTACACCTTC. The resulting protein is CASGDVTGTANYGYTF.